A selection of T cell receptor beta chains follows, all from one sample in a study of molecular identifiers for immune sequencing clone quantification. TCRdb re-derived calls from the PCR reads in MiXCR, one entry per CDR3 protein. The sample yields over 600,000 distinct CDR3 sequences, 15% to 20% seen once. Sequenced: naive CD8+ T cells from blood, with Jurkat cell RNA spiked in. These receptors all come from a human donor in good health. Some libraries in this study had Jurkat cell RNA spiked in. Both conserved end residues are trimmed from each CDR3. Each record gives: V gene, J gene, CDR3 protein.

>TRBV24-1|TRBJ2-3
ATSEGSGSADTQY
>TRBV7-9|TRBJ2-4
ASSSDTGRPKNIQY
>TRBV2|TRBJ2-3
ASSETSGSDTQY
>TRBV4-1|TRBJ1-2
ASSQVTDYGYT
>TRBV2|TRBJ2-7
AQRSSYEQY
>TRBV12-5|TRBJ2-3
ASGFGQGRTDTQY
>TRBV4-3|TRBJ2-7
ASSQGTGSPYEQY
>TRBV6-5|TRBJ2-7
ASSEGTGVYEQY
>TRBV4-1|TRBJ2-7
ASSPQDAGIDEQY
>TRBV7-9|TRBJ2-5
ASSLMFGTSGSVVETQY
>TRBV29-1|TRBJ2-5
SVVTVLAVKGETQY
>TRBV10-3|TRBJ1-5
AISDVRSGNQPQH
>TRBV4-3|TRBJ2-7
ASSQAAGGPYEQY
>TRBV10-2|TRBJ1-1
ASSEGRARSNTEAF
>TRBV19|TRBJ2-1
ASSMGYGTTYNEQF
>TRBV27|TRBJ2-7
ASSHQLFYEQY
>TRBV28|TRBJ2-1
ASSPYRGHSTYNEQF
>TRBV3-1|TRBJ2-7
ASSQDIEWDRGDEQY
>TRBV19|TRBJ2-7
ASSIGVPGEQY
>TRBV3-1|TRBJ2-5
ASSPSSGGAETQY
>TRBV28|TRBJ1-5
ASSRDENNQPQH
>TRBV20-1|TRBJ1-5
SASGRRNQPQH
>TRBV20-1|TRBJ2-7
GVGQGPYEQY
>TRBV28|TRBJ2-7
ASRESQEPGQGKYEQY
>TRBV20-1|TRBJ1-1
SARDTDRVVLTEAF